This TCR beta chain appears in the sequencing data of a study of cytomegalovirus exposure and HLA in healthy donors. General study results and limits: The presence/absence work took it that sequencing depth was about the same across donors. It was reported that the classifier diagnosed cytomegalovirus status with high specificity and sensitivity in both the original and validation cohorts.

With 60 Vbeta and 13 Jbeta primers, the PCR was carried out. Assay: immunoSEQ multiplex PCR; the TCRdb copy retains only in-frame clones and omits some. The table records around 230,000 clones, just under 80% of them present only once. The CDR3 is 12 residues long. Trimming shortened V by 4 bases and J by 6 bases, and 7 bases separated the two germline ends. In germline, CDR1 is SGHRS, CDR2 YFSETQ. In this sample, this clone turned up a few times. Its target is unknown. The sample taken for sequencing was PBMCs. The sequence came from a boy aged 5-17 years in good health and CMV-seronegative. This chain uses TRBV5-1 with TRBJ2-2; D remains ambiguous. In nucleotides, the CDR3 is TGCGCCAGCAGCAACTTGGCCGGGGAGCTGTTTTTT. Translating gives CASSNLAGELFF.